The 6 T cell receptor beta chains below were found in one sample sequenced in a study of metastatic and nonmetastatic thyroid tumors. Before thyroid surgery, none of the patients had received any treatment. TCRdb re-clonotyped the PCR reads via MiXCR. The sample carries some 8,400 clones, approximately 30% recorded once. Sequenced material: tumor tissue. These receptors came from a male donor with papillary thyroid cancer or a benign thyroid nodule (not recorded which). Some clones in this sample may be carry-over from other donors' samples.

The count of this clone is one. This sequence joins TRBV20-1 and TRBJ1-6; TRBD1 might be the D (6 bases). Germline CDR1 DFQATT, CDR2 SNEGSKA (reference sequence). V lost 3 bases to trimming and J lost 10 bases, with 13 bases between them. CDR3 length: 13 residues. The CDR3 here is CSARQGTESPLHF. DNA of the CDR3: TGCAGTGCTAGGCAGGGGACGGAGTCACCCCTCCACTTT.

The rearrangement links TRBV5-1 to TRBJ1-2; 10 bases fit TRBD1. The junction had 2 bases not matched to a gene; V was cut back by 0 bases and J by 6 bases. The CDR3 extends over 14 amino acids. Germline assignment: CDR1 SGHRS and CDR2 YFSETQ. The CDR3 bases are TGCGCCAGCAGCTTGGGAGACAGGGGGCATGGCTACACCTTC. Translated: CASSLGDRGHGYTF. Combining the CDR3 with reference TRBV5-1 and TRBJ1-2 gives the whole variable domain KAGVTQTPRYLIKTRGQQVTLSCSPISGHRSVSWYQQTPGQGLQFLFEYFSETQRNKGNFPGRFSGRQFSNSRSEMNVSTLELGDSALYLCASSLGDRGHGYTFGSGTRLTVV.

This clone was counted between two and nine times. This chain links TRBV28 with TRBJ1-5; 12 nucleotides agree with TRBD1. Germline CDR1 MDHEN, CDR2 SYDVKM. This CDR3 is 13 amino acids long. The V gene end was trimmed by 10 bases and the J gene end by 6 bases; junction bases not matched to a gene: 4. The CDR3 protein is CAIGTGGVQPQHF. The CDR3 DNA sequence: TGTGCCATCGGGACAGGGGGCGTTCAGCCCCAGCATTTT.

The chain couples TRBV6-5 to TRBJ2-7, with unresolved D. Trimming left V 2 bases short and J 6 bases short, with 8 bases between. The CDR3 sequence is 12 residues long. Germline-derived CDR1 and CDR2 are MNHEY and SVGAGI. CDR3 residues: CASSYRVGEQYF. In nucleotides, the CDR3 is TGTGCCAGCAGTTACAGGGTAGGCGAGCAGTACTTC.

This clone has at least ten counts. This sequence joins TRBV29-1 and TRBJ2-1, with D uncertain. Germline CDR1 SQVTM, CDR2 ANQGSEA. V dropped 1 base and J dropped 0 bases, with 13 bases sitting between them. The CDR3 is 16 amino acids. CDR3 loop: CSVEGHNLISYNEQFF. Written as DNA, the CDR3 is TGCAGCGTTGAAGGCCACAACCTCATCTCCTACAATGAGCAGTTCTTC.

V usage is TRBV28 and J usage is TRBJ1-1; D is unresolved. Per germline, CDR1 MDHEN and CDR2 SYDVKM. Trimming cost V 2 bases and J 8 bases, with 12 bases left between them. The CDR3 runs to 13 residues. CDR3 loop: CASSLGHQTEAFF. CDR3 coding DNA: TGTGCCAGCAGTTTAGGGCACCAAACCGAAGCTTTCTTT. Based on the CDR3 plus reference TRBV28 and TRBJ1-1, the full variable domain is DVKVTQSSRYLVKRTGEKVFLECVQDMDHENMFWYRQDPGLGLRLIYFSYDVKMKEKGDIPEGYSVSREKKERFSLILESASTNQTSMYLCASSLGHQTEAFFGQGTRLTVV.